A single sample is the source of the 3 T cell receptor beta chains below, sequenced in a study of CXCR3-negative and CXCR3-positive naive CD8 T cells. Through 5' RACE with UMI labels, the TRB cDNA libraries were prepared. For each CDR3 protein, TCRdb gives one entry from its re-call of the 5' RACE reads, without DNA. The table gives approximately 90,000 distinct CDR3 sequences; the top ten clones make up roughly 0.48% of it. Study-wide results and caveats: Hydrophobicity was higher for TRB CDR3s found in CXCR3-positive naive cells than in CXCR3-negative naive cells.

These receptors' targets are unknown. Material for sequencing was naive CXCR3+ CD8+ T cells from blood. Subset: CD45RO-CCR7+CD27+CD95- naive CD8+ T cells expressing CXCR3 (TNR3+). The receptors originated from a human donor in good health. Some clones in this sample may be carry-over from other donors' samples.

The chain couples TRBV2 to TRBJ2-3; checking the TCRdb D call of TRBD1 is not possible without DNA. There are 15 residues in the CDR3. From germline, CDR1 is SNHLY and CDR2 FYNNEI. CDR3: CASSPLTNRPDTQYF.

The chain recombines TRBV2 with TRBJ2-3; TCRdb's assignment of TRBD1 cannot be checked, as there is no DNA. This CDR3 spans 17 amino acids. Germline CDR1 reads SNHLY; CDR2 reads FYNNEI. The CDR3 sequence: CASSVRLRQGSPDTQYF.

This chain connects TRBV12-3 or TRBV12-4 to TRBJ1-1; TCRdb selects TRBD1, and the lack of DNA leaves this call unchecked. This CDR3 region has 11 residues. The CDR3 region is CASTIPGEAFF.